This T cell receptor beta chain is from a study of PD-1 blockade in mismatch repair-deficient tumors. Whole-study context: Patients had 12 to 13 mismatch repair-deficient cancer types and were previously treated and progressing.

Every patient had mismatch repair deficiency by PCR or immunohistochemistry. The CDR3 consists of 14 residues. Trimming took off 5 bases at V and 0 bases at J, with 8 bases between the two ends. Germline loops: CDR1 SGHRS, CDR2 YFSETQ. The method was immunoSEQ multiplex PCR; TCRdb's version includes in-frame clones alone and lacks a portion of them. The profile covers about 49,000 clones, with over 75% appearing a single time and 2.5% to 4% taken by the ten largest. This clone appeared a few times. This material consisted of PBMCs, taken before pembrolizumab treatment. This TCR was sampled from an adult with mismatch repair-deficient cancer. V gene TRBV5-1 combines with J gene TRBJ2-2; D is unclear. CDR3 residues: CASRGTANTGELFF. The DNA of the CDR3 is TGCGCCAGCAGGGGCACCGCGAACACCGGGGAGCTGTTTTTT.